Below are 16 T cell receptor beta chains sequenced from a single sample in a study of blood T cells in healthy people across ages. Combining a sample-barcoded 5' primer with a J-beta primer mix, a second PCR ran for 7 to 11 cycles. MiXCR, run by TCRdb on the 5' RACE reads, gives a single entry per CDR3 protein. This table holds 600,000 to 800,000 distinct CDR3 sequences, around a fifth found once. What was sequenced was blood. The receptors derive from a man aged 65 to 85 in good health.

This clonotype has a count of ten or more. V gene TRBV29-1 combines with J gene TRBJ2-5; no definite D call. The CDR3 has 10 amino acids. Trimming removed 7 bases from V and 5 bases from J, with 8 bases in between. CDR1 and CDR2 (germline): SQVTM, ANQGSEA. The CDR3 DNA reads as TGCAGCGCCGGAAGGGAGACCCAGTACTTC. It yields the protein CSAGRETQYF.

This chain uses TRBV27 with TRBJ2-5; D uncertain. Deletions cut 4 bases from V and 0 bases from J, with 9 bases between. Germline V CDR1 and CDR2: MNHEY, SMNVEV (reference sequence). The CDR3 has 14 amino acids. The CDR3: CASSSRPYQETQYF. The CDR3 bases are TGTGCCAGCAGTTCGAGACCGTACCAAGAGACCCAGTACTTC.

The V and J genes are TRBV20-1 and TRBJ1-4, with 7 bases identical to TRBD1. CDR3 length: 16 residues. Germline CDR1 and CDR2: DFQATT and SNEGSKA (reference sequence). Trimming cost V 0 bases and J 8 bases; bases outside gene matches: 12. CDR3 loop: CSARDPSGGWEEKLFF. The CDR3 region has the DNA TGCAGTGCTAGAGATCCTTCAGGGGGTTGGGAAGAAAAACTGTTTTTT.

This clonotype was recorded a few times. The CDR3 nucleotides read TGTGCCAGCAGACCTCAGACCTACAATGAGCAGTTCTTC. This codes for CASRPQTYNEQFF. The chain couples TRBV27 to TRBJ2-1, with D unclear. The CDR3 runs 13 residues. Trimming removed 6 bases from V and 2 bases from J, with 8 bases in between. CDR1 and CDR2 (germline): MNHEY, SMNVEV (reference sequence).

This clonotype was seen repeatedly, ten times or more. The V and J genes are TRBV5-1 and TRBJ2-2; D not certain. This CDR3 spans 15 amino acids. The germline V gene encodes CDR1 SGHRS and CDR2 YFSETQ. The germline V and J ends were trimmed by 3 bases and 2 bases, with 11 bases remaining between them. This chain's CDR3 is CASSSGSPNTGELFF. DNA for the CDR3: TGCGCCAGCAGCTCCGGGTCCCCAAACACCGGGGAGCTGTTTTTT.

V is TRBV5-1 and J is TRBJ2-5; 9 bases align to TRBD2. The J call may not be correct, given that the DNA end is closer to TRBJ2-7. CDR1 is SGHRS, CDR2 YFSETQ, per germline. The CDR3 covers 15 residues. CDR3 region: CASSPGTSSSYEQYF. The CDR3 DNA is TGCGCCAGCAGCCCTGGGACTAGCTCCTCCTACGAGCAGTACTTC.

The chain recombines TRBV6-6 with TRBJ2-1; 8 nucleotides align to TRBD2. Germline V lookup: CDR1 MNHNY, CDR2 SVGAGI (reference sequence). With V trimmed by 4 bases and J by 0 bases, 5 bases remained unmatched. The CDR3 spans 16 residues. The CDR3 is CASSSKRGSSYNEQFF. CDR3 DNA: TGTGCCAGCAGTTCCAAGCGGGGGAGCTCCTACAATGAGCAGTTCTTC.

V usage is TRBV7-9 and J usage is TRBJ2-5, with D uncertain. V lost 1 base, J lost 2 bases, and 8 bases lay in between. CDR3 length equals 14 residues. The germline V gene has CDR1 SEHNR and CDR2 FQNEAQ (reference sequence). The CDR3 DNA sequence: TGTGCCAGCAGCTTAGGGGTTGTACAAGAGACCCAGTACTTC. This encodes CASSLGVVQETQYF.

This clonotype occurred a few times. The J gene is TRBJ2-1, the V gene TRBV5-1, with 7 positions matching TRBD2. V shed 0 bases and J 6 bases; nucleotides not matched to a gene: 6. Germline V gene data show CDR1 as SGHRS and CDR2 as YFSETQ. The CDR3 is 15 residues long. The chain's CDR3 is CASSLGEGAVNEQFF. CDR3 sequence (DNA): TGCGCCAGCAGCTTGGGGGAGGGCGCGGTCAATGAGCAGTTCTTC.

The chain links TRBV28 to TRBJ2-7; D possibly corresponds to TRBD1 (5 bases). From germline, CDR1 is MDHEN and CDR2 SYDVKM. Trimming took 6 bases from V and 4 from J, leaving 13 bases between them. This CDR3 is 13 amino acids long. CDR3: CASSRYQGYEQYF. CDR3 DNA: TGTGCCAGCAGCCGCTACCAGGGATACGAGCAGTACTTC.

This chain uses TRBV20-1 with TRBJ2-5; D remains ambiguous. CDR1 is DFQATT, CDR2 SNEGSKA, per germline (reference sequence). The CDR3 has 13 amino acids. V lost 8 bases to trimming and J lost 3 bases, with 16 bases between them. CDR3 DNA sequence: TGCAGTCACGCACCTGGGTTTGAAGAGACCCAGTACTTC. Translated: CSHAPGFEETQYF.

This clonotype was seen only a few times. The chain carries TRBV18 and TRBJ2-3; D may correspond to TRBD1 or TRBD2 (5 bases each). Trimming removed 0 bases from V and 2 bases from J, with 12 bases in between. In germline, CDR1 is KGHSH, CDR2 LQKENI. CDR3 size: 16 residues. The CDR3 sequence is CASSPPGRVATDTQYF. For the CDR3, the DNA is TGTGCCAGCTCACCACCGGGACGTGTGGCCACAGATACGCAGTATTTT. The complete variable domain, with remaining parts taken from reference TRBV18 and TRBJ2-3, reads NAGVMQNPRHLVRRRGQEARLRCSPMKGHSHVYWYRQLPEEGLKFMVYLQKENIIDESGMPKERFSAEFPKEGPSILRIQQVVRGDSAAYFCASSPPGRVATDTQYFGPGTRLTVL.

CDR3 region: CASSLVRVTEAFF. The DNA of the CDR3 is TGTGCCAGCAGCTTAGTAAGGGTCACTGAAGCTTTCTTT. This chain uses TRBV7-2 with TRBJ1-1; D remains unclear. The CDR3 runs 13 residues. Trimming took 1 base from V and 4 from J, leaving 7 bases between them. Per germline, CDR1 SGHTA and CDR2 FQGNSA.

The chain has TRBV5-8 and TRBJ2-5, with a tentative D call TRBD1 (6 bases). The J call may be incorrect, as the DNA end agrees better with TRBJ2-1. Germline V gene data show CDR1 as SGHTS and CDR2 as YDEGEE. This CDR3 has 14 residues. CDR3 region: CASSLWTDNGGQFF. CDR3 nucleotides: TGTGCCAGCAGCTTGTGGACAGACAATGGAGGGCAGTTCTTC.

This sequence joins TRBV18 and TRBJ2-4; 7 bases line up with TRBD2. Germline trimming cut 6 bases from V and 2 bases from J; bases unmatched to any gene: 7. Germline lookup yields CDR1 KGHSH and CDR2 LQKENI. This CDR3 spans 15 amino acids. The CDR3 sequence: CASSPGGEPKNIQYF. The CDR3 DNA sequence: TGTGCCAGCTCGCCGGGAGGCGAGCCCAAAAACATTCAGTACTTC.

The chain joins TRBV20-1 to TRBJ2-7; D is undetermined. The germline V gene encodes CDR1 DFQATT and CDR2 SNEGSKA (reference sequence). The CDR3 contains 14 residues. The germline V and J ends were trimmed by 0 bases and 1 base, with 10 bases remaining between them. The CDR3 is CSARESEDSYEQYF. In DNA form, the CDR3 reads TGCAGTGCTAGAGAGTCCGAGGATTCCTACGAGCAGTACTTC.